This TCR beta chain is drawn from a study of OX40 agonist ivuxolimab in advanced cancers. About the study: In three patients, partial responses were observed, one with hepatocellular carcinoma and two with cutaneous melanoma. Findings of the study overall: At 0.1 to 3.0 mg/kg and by week 6, clonal expansion occurred in CD4+ and CD8+ blood T cells. Expanded clones tended on average to be more numerous among CD8+ T cells than CD4+.

With respect to this clone: Its antigen is unknown.

This CDR3 is 15 amino acids long. Germline-derived CDR1 and CDR2 are SGHAT and FQDESV (reference sequence). V shed 4 bases and J 3 bases; nucleotides not matched to a gene: 5. Measured with immunoSEQ multiplex PCR; TCRdb has only the in-frame clones, and not every one. The table records some 70,000 clones, more than 85% of them present only once. This receptor was taken from an adult with an advanced solid tumor such as melanoma, head and neck, liver or kidney cancer. The sample here was CD4+ or CD8+ T cells sorted from blood, taken in a trial of the OX40 agonist ivuxolimab. The V gene is TRBV11-1, the J gene TRBJ2-7; the match to TRBD2 covers 11 bases. In nucleotides, the CDR3 is TGTGCCAGCAGCTACTCTAGCGGGGGGTACTACGAGCAGTACTTC. This codes for CASSYSSGGYYEQYF.